This TCR beta chain stems from a study of regulatory T cells in long-lasting Graves disease. Study information: With positive TSH receptor antibodies and over 5 years of antithyroid drugs, Graves' disease was considered persistent. Study outcomes and limitations: The persistent group shared 2,741 public clonotypes, more than the 966 shared by new patients.

In regard to this clonotype: Its antigen is not identified.

HTBI primers from iRepertoire and Arm-PCR of CDR3 regions yielded the TCR beta libraries. A single record per CDR3 protein comes from TCRdb applying MiXCR to the multiplex PCR reads. The table has 300,000 to 350,000 distinct CDR3 sequences, 15% to 20% seen once. In germline, CDR1 is SEHNR, CDR2 FQNEAQ (reference sequence). The CDR3 is 15 residues long. The ends lost 7 bases at V and 5 bases at J; junction bases unmatched: 8. Time point here: persistent/refractory GD, antithyroid drugs over 5 years with positive TRAb. Following extraction of RNA from PBMCs, that RNA was used to make the TCR library. The gene calls are TRBV7-9 and TRBJ1-6; TRBD1 matches at 7 bases. This receptor was obtained from a female donor with Graves disease. The starting material was peripheral blood mononuclear cells (PBMCs), obtained when the disease was refractory, from a patient treated with antithyroid drugs. The DNA of the CDR3 is TGTGCCAGCAACGAGCAGGGGGTTCATAATTCACCCCTCCACTTT. Translated: CASNEQGVHNSPLHF. Supplemented by reference TRBV7-9 and TRBJ1-6, the full variable domain reads DTGVSQNPRHKITKRGQNVTFRCDPISEHNRLYWYRQTLGQGPEFLTYFQNEAQLEKSRLLSDRFSAERPKGSFSTLEIQRTEQGDSAMYLCASNEQGVHNSPLHFGNGTRLTVT.